These 21 T cell receptor beta chains were sequenced from one sample in a study of blood T cell repertoires in COVID-19. TCRdb's copy holds only in-frame clones and misses some; the assay was immunoSEQ multiplex PCR. The profile shows over 150,000 clones, 70% to 90% of them singletons. The sequenced sample consisted of peripheral blood. Receptor source: a woman aged 55-70 years with COVID-19, enrolled during active disease.

The V call is TRBV11-2, the J call TRBJ1-2; 7 bases are shared with TRBD1. Germline CDR1 and CDR2: SGHAT and FQNNGV. There are 13 residues in the CDR3. After removal of 6 bases from V and 4 bases from J, the junction contained 5 bases not matched to a gene. The CDR3 nucleotides read TGTGCCAGCAGAGAGACAGGGCTCTATGGCTACACCTTC. It translates to CASRETGLYGYTF. The variable domain in full, with the rest retrieved from reference TRBV11-2 and TRBJ1-2, is EAGVAQSPRYKIIEKRQSVAFWCNPISGHATLYWYQQILGQGPKLLIQFQNNGVVDDSQLPKDRFSAERLKGVDSTLKIQPAKLEDSAVYLCASRETGLYGYTFGSGTRLTVV.

The rearrangement uses TRBV5-1 and TRBJ2-5; tentatively, D is TRBD2 (5 bases). CDR3 length equals 15 residues. Trimming shortened V by 0 bases and J by 6 bases, and 15 bases separated the two germline ends. CDR1 is SGHRS and CDR2 is YFSETQ in the germline V gene. CDR3 DNA sequence: TGCGCCAGCAGCTTGGGGCCCAGTGAGGGAAAGACCCAGTACTTC. Translated, it gives CASSLGPSEGKTQYF.

This chain uses TRBV5-6 with TRBJ1-5; D is perhaps TRBD1 (6 bases). The V end lost 4 bases, the J end lost 4 bases, and 15 bases lay between the germline ends. Germline assignment: CDR1 SGHDT and CDR2 YYEEEE. The CDR3 consists of 15 residues. DNA for the CDR3: TGTGCCAGCAGCGGAAGAGGGGGGGCGAATCAGCCCCAGCATTTT. Translation gives CASSGRGGANQPQHF. Complete variable domain (other parts from reference TRBV5-6 and TRBJ1-5): DAGVTQSPTHLIKTRGQQVTLRCSPKSGHDTVSWYQQALGQGPQFIFQYYEEEERQRGNFPDRFSGHQFPNYSSELNVNALLLGDSALYLCASSGRGGANQPQHFGDGTRLSIL.

This clone was seen a single time. The V gene is TRBV6-5, the J gene TRBJ2-7; tentative D call: TRBD1 (6 bases). In germline, CDR1 is MNHEY, CDR2 SVGAGI. Between the trimmed V and J ends, which lost 5 bases and 11 bases, there was a span of 16 bases. The CDR3 loop spans 12 amino acids. The CDR3, as DNA: TGTGCCAGCAGTCACGCAGGAGAGGGGGAGTACTTC. Its protein is CASSHAGEGEYF.

The chain employs TRBV3-1 (or the pseudogene TRBV3-2) and TRBJ2-1, with 14 bases matching TRBD2. V shed 7 bases and J 8 bases; nucleotides not matched to a gene: 4. Germline lookup yields CDR1 LGHDT and CDR2 YNNKEL (reference sequence). CDR3 length equals 14 residues. The CDR3 loop is CASTGTSGSYEQFF. As DNA, the CDR3 is TGTGCCAGCACCGGGACTAGCGGGAGCTATGAGCAGTTCTTC.

The V and J genes are TRBV29-1 and TRBJ2-2; 8 bases map to TRBD1. The V gene's germline CDR1 is SQVTM and CDR2 ANQGSEA. This CDR3 is 14 amino acids long. Germline trimming cut 7 bases from V and 3 bases from J; bases unmatched to any gene: 7. The CDR3 region is CSAPRTGYTGELFF. The CDR3 DNA reads as TGCAGCGCACCCCGGACAGGGTACACCGGGGAGCTGTTTTTT.

The chain links TRBV7-9 to TRBJ2-1, with TRBD1 matching 8 bases. CDR3 size: 15 residues. V lost 5 bases to trimming and J lost 2 bases; unmatched junction nucleotides: 5. Germline CDR1 is SEHNR and CDR2 is FQNEAQ (reference sequence). The CDR3 DNA follows: TGTGCCAGCAGCCGCGACAGGGGCGCCTACAATGAGCAGTTCTTC. It translates to CASSRDRGAYNEQFF.

The chain links TRBV7-3 to TRBJ2-2, with D tentatively TRBD1 (5 bases). V dropped 0 bases and J dropped 8 bases, with 10 bases sitting between them. This CDR3 has 14 residues. Per the germline V gene, CDR1 is SGHTA and CDR2 is FQGTGA. CDR3 region: CASSLTIQGGELFF. The CDR3 DNA reads as TGTGCCAGCAGCTTAACGATCCAGGGAGGGGAGCTGTTTTTT. Variable domain in full (rest from reference TRBV7-3 and TRBJ2-2): GAGVSQTPSNKVTEKGKYVELRCDPISGHTALYWYRQSLGQGPEFLIYFQGTGAADDSGLPNDRFFAVRPEGSVSTLKIQRTERGDSAVYLCASSLTIQGGELFFGEGSRLTVL.

This chain links TRBV5-1 with TRBJ2-5; TRBD1 matches at 7 bases. CDR3 size: 13 residues. Germline-derived CDR1 and CDR2 are SGHRS and YFSETQ. After removal of 5 bases from V and 3 bases from J, the junction contained 4 bases not matched to a gene. The CDR3 spells CASRPGQEETQYF. CDR3 nucleotide sequence: TGCGCCAGCAGGCCCGGACAGGAAGAGACCCAGTACTTC.

This sequence joins TRBV6-2 or TRBV6-3 and TRBJ2-5; no definite D call. Germline-derived CDR1 and CDR2 are MNHEY and SVGEGT. V lost 1 base, J lost 8 bases, and 8 bases lay in between. This CDR3 has 12 residues. The CDR3 protein is CASSYLHSTQYF. CDR3 sequence (DNA): TGTGCCAGCAGTTACTTACACAGCACCCAGTACTTC.

The chain uses TRBV10-3 and TRBJ1-5; D is unresolved. There are 16 residues in the CDR3. Germline assignment: CDR1 ENHRY and CDR2 SYGVKD. Trimming left V 0 bases short and J 3 bases short, with 12 bases between. The CDR3: CAISESTGGNNQPQHF. CDR3 sequence (DNA): TGTGCCATCAGTGAGTCGACGGGAGGGAACAATCAGCCCCAGCATTTT.

This sequence joins TRBV6-5 and TRBJ1-5; D may be TRBD1 (6 bases). The CDR3 consists of 13 residues. The ends were cut back, 5 bases at V and 3 bases at J, with 8 bases in the middle. Germline values: CDR1 MNHEY, CDR2 SVGAGI. The CDR3 here is CASSTGPNQPQHF. DNA of the CDR3: TGTGCCAGCAGTACAGGGCCCAATCAGCCCCAGCATTTT.

This clone has a handful of counts. Other nucleotide sequences in the sample specify the same CDR3. Here the CDR3 reads CASRTGGQPQHF. The DNA of the CDR3 is TGTGCCAGCAGGACAGGAGGTCAGCCCCAGCATTTT. V is TRBV6-5 and J is TRBJ1-5, with D possibly TRBD1 on 6 matching bases. CDR3 length: 12 amino acids. V lost 6 bases, J lost 6 bases, and 9 bases lay in between. Germline values: CDR1 MNHEY, CDR2 SVGAGI.

This clone has only a few counts. This chain connects TRBV19 to TRBJ1-3; D remains ambiguous. Germline CDR1 LNHDA, CDR2 SQIVND (reference sequence). Trimming took off 9 bases at V and 3 bases at J, with 12 bases between the two ends. The CDR3 contains 13 residues. CDR3 sequence: CASTRGGGNTIYF. The CDR3 DNA reads as TGTGCCAGCACCCGGGGAGGTGGAAACACCATATATTTT. The variable domain in full, with the rest retrieved from reference TRBV19 and TRBJ1-3, is DGGITQSPKYLFRKEGQNVTLSCEQNLNHDAMYWYRQDPGQGLRLIYYSQIVNDFQKGDIAEGYSVSREKKESFPLTVTSAQKNPTAFYLCASTRGGGNTIYFGEGSWLTVV.

This rearrangement joins TRBV7-6 to TRBJ2-2; 7 bases map to TRBD2. CDR1 is SGHVS, CDR2 FNYEAQ, per germline. The V segment lost 5 bases and the J segment 3 bases; nucleotides outside the gene matches: 15. The CDR3 extends over 18 amino acids. CDR3 protein: CASSLRAGEGKYTGELFF. The CDR3 bases are TGTGCCAGCAGCCTGCGAGCCGGGGAGGGGAAATACACCGGGGAGCTGTTTTTT. The full variable domain, rest sourced from reference TRBV7-6 and TRBJ2-2, is GAGVSQSPRYKVTKRGQDVALRCDPISGHVSLYWYRQALGQGPEFLTYFNYEAQQDKSGLPNDRFSAERPEGSISTLTIQRTEQRDSAMYRCASSLRAGEGKYTGELFFGEGSRLTVL.

Only one count was recorded for this clone. V and J are TRBV30 and TRBJ1-4, with D hard to call. This CDR3 spans 14 amino acids. Germline CDR1 and CDR2: GTSNPN and SVGIG (reference sequence). Trimming left V 2 bases short and J 5 bases short, with 12 bases between. CDR3 bases: TGTGCCTGGAGTATATGGCCTCCCAATGAAAAACTGTTTTTT. This codes for CAWSIWPPNEKLFF.

This rearrangement joins TRBV6-6 to TRBJ2-7, with 9 bases that match TRBD2. The germline CDR1 and CDR2 sequences are MNHNY and SVGAGI (reference sequence). Trimming took 0 bases from V and 2 from J; bases not matched to a gene: 5. The CDR3 runs to 16 residues. This chain's CDR3 is CASSYSVSGGPYEQYV. CDR3 nucleotides: TGTGCCAGCAGTTACTCCGTCAGCGGGGGGCCCTACGAGCAGTACGTC.

V is TRBV18 and J is TRBJ1-6, with 7 bases identical to TRBD1. V dropped 3 bases and J dropped 8; count of bases not matched to a gene: 13. Germline CDR1 is KGHSH and CDR2 is LQKENI. The CDR3 runs to 17 residues. Written as DNA, the CDR3 is TGTGCCAGCTCACCCCAACCGACGGGACAGAGTCATTCACCCCTCCACTTT. It translates to CASSPQPTGQSHSPLHF.

J is TRBJ1-2 and V is TRBV27, with 7 bases aligning to TRBD1. V gave up 4 bases and J gave up 2 bases; unmatched junction bases: 10. The V gene's germline CDR1 is MNHEY and CDR2 SMNVEV (reference sequence). This CDR3 is 16 amino acids long. CDR3 sequence: CASSSDLDRANYGYTF. In DNA, the CDR3 is TGTGCCAGCAGTTCAGACCTCGACAGGGCGAACTATGGCTACACCTTC.

This chain links TRBV19 with TRBJ2-1, with D possibly matching TRBD1 (6 bases). V lost 3 bases, J lost 0 bases, and 12 bases lay in between. The CDR3 sequence is 16 residues long. Germline CDR1 LNHDA, CDR2 SQIVND (reference sequence). CDR3 in amino acids: CASSIDGRGSYNEQFF. The CDR3 coding sequence is TGTGCCAGTAGTATTGACGGCAGGGGCTCCTACAATGAGCAGTTCTTC.

The chain combines TRBV6-5 with TRBJ1-3; 8 nucleotides line up with TRBD1. CDR3 length equals 16 residues. V lost 2 bases to trimming and J lost 4 bases; unmatched junction nucleotides: 7. The germline gives CDR1 MNHEY, CDR2 SVGAGI. In DNA, the CDR3 is TGTGCCAGCAGTTACCATCAGGGGGCGAGCGGAAACACCATATATTTT. Residues: CASSYHQGASGNTIYF.